A single sample gave rise to the 13 T cell receptor beta chains below, sequenced in a study of cytomegalovirus exposure and HLA in healthy donors. 13 Jbeta primers and 60 Vbeta primers were used for the PCR. Profiled with immunoSEQ multiplex PCR; TCRdb holds only in-frame clones, not every one. This table has 130,000 or so clones, approximately 82% appearing once. The sequenced material came from PBMCs. The receptors stem from a woman aged 18 to 35 in good health and CMV-seropositive.

The J gene is TRBJ1-4, the V gene TRBV10-3; tentatively, D is TRBD1 (6 bases). CDR1 and CDR2 from the germline V gene are ENHRY and SYGVKD. The CDR3 consists of 17 residues. V lost 1 base and J 0 bases, leaving 12 bases between the germline ends. The CDR3 loop is CAISEFPGQPTNEKLFF. CDR3 nucleotides: TGTGCCATCAGTGAGTTTCCGGGACAACCAACTAATGAAAAACTGTTTTTT.

The chain employs TRBV2 and TRBJ2-5, with 7 bases lining up with TRBD2. This CDR3 comprises 14 residues. CDR1 is SNHLY and CDR2 is FYNNEI in the germline V gene. J was trimmed by 4 bases and V by 5 bases; bases with no gene match: 7. CDR3 coding DNA: TGTGCCAGCAGTAGCGGGGTGCTCGCAGAGACCCAGTACTTC. Protein sequence: CASSSGVLAETQYF.

V gene TRBV5-3 combines with J gene TRBJ1-3; no clear D. TRBV5-3 is an ORF, with its function uncertain. The germline V and J ends were trimmed by 3 bases and 5 bases, with 9 bases remaining between them. The length of the CDR3 is 13 residues. CDR3 sequence: CARSSRSRNTIYF. CDR3 sequence (DNA): TGTGCCAGAAGCTCCCGGTCTCGAAACACCATATATTTT.

A few counts support this clone. J is TRBJ2-7 and V is TRBV11-2, with 8 bases aligning to TRBD2. Looked up from germline, CDR1 is SGHAT and CDR2 is FQNNGV. This CDR3 comprises 15 residues. V shed 1 base, J shed 4 bases, and the junction held 6 bases outside the gene matches. CDR3: CASSLVAGLAYEQYF. CDR3 bases: TGTGCCAGCAGCTTAGTAGCCGGACTAGCATACGAGCAGTACTTC.

The chain has TRBV7-2 and TRBJ1-2; the D gene is possibly TRBD1 (5 bases). The CDR3 loop spans 10 amino acids. V was cut by 8 bases and J by 5 bases, with 6 bases left in between. Germline V gene lookup returns CDR1 SGHTA and CDR2 FQGNSA. The DNA of the CDR3 is TGTGCCAGCGGGGGGTATGGCTACACCTTC. It is translated as CASGGYGYTF.

The gene calls are TRBV9 and TRBJ2-2; 13 positions match TRBD2. V shed 3 bases, J shed 2 bases, and the junction held 7 bases outside the gene matches. The CDR3 sequence is 18 residues long. Germline CDR1 and CDR2: SGDLS and YYNGEE. In nucleotides, the CDR3 is TGTGCCAGCAGCGAAGGACTAGCGGGGGTTGCTAACACCGGGGAGCTGTTTTTT. Translated, it gives CASSEGLAGVANTGELFF.

The chain is built from TRBV28 and TRBJ2-3; possible D gene TRBD2, 6 bases. V gave up 7 bases and J gave up 1 base, with 15 bases separating them. The length of the CDR3 is 15 residues. The V gene's germline CDR1 is MDHEN and CDR2 SYDVKM. CDR3 sequence reads: CASTPGSSGTDTQYF. The CDR3 DNA reads TGTGCCAGCACCCCGGGGTCTAGCGGCACAGATACGCAGTATTTT.

The chain employs TRBV9 and TRBJ2-5; 8 bases align to TRBD1. Germline assignment: CDR1 SGDLS and CDR2 YYNGEE. The CDR3 sequence is 13 residues long. The junction had 3 bases not matched to a gene; V was cut back by 4 bases and J by 4 bases. The CDR3 sequence: CASSLTGGETQYF. In DNA, the CDR3 is TGTGCCAGCAGCCTTACAGGGGGAGAGACCCAGTACTTC. The full variable domain, completed using reference TRBV9 and TRBJ2-5, is DSGVTQTPKHLITATGQRVTLRCSPRSGDLSVYWYQQSLDQGLQFLIQYYNGEERAKGNILERFSAQQFPDLHSELNLSSLELGDSALYFCASSLTGGETQYFGPGTRLLVL.

This chain links TRBV6-1 with TRBJ2-7; 8 bases align to TRBD2. The V gene end was trimmed by 4 bases and the J gene end by 2 bases; junction bases not matched to a gene: 7. Germline values: CDR1 MNHNS, CDR2 SASEGT. The CDR3 has 15 amino acids. The CDR3: CASSGGAGGAYEQYF. CDR3 sequence (DNA): TGTGCCAGCAGTGGGGGGGCGGGGGGCGCCTACGAGCAGTACTTC.

This clone has only one observation. The genes are TRBV5-1 and TRBJ1-5, with a tentative D call TRBD1 (5 bases). This CDR3 has 15 residues. Germline assignment: CDR1 SGHRS and CDR2 YFSETQ. The germline V and J ends were trimmed by 0 bases and 0 bases, with 7 bases remaining between them. CDR3 sequence reads: CASSLDGASNQPQHF. In nucleotides, the CDR3 is TGCGCCAGCAGCTTGGATGGGGCTAGCAATCAGCCCCAGCATTTT.

This chain connects TRBV7-3 to TRBJ1-1; TRBD1 agrees at 9 bases. Germline CDR1 reads SGHTA; CDR2 reads FQGTGA. The CDR3 sequence is 15 residues long. The J segment lost 2 bases and the V segment lost 5 bases, leaving 6 bases of the junction unmatched. CDR3 coding DNA: TGTGCCAGCAGCCCTGGACAGGGGTTTAACACTGAAGCTTTCTTT. It yields the protein CASSPGQGFNTEAFF.

The DNA of the CDR3 is TGTGCCAGCAGCTTGGGGAGCCAAGAGACCCAGTACTTC. It yields the protein CASSLGSQETQYF. The chain employs TRBV5-5 and TRBJ2-5; D remains ambiguous. The CDR3 runs to 13 residues. V lost 0 bases to trimming and J lost 1 base, with 4 bases between them. In germline, CDR1 is SGHKS, CDR2 YYEKEE (reference sequence).

This clone was seen a few times. The V and J genes are TRBV28 and TRBJ2-5, with TRBD2 as a possible D gene (6 bases). Trimming stripped 1 base from V and 3 bases from J, with 12 bases between. CDR1 and CDR2 (germline): MDHEN, SYDVKM. The CDR3 totals 15 residues. CDR3: CASSLSGVGKETQYF. For the CDR3, the DNA is TGTGCCAGCAGTTTATCGGGGGTAGGCAAAGAGACCCAGTACTTC.